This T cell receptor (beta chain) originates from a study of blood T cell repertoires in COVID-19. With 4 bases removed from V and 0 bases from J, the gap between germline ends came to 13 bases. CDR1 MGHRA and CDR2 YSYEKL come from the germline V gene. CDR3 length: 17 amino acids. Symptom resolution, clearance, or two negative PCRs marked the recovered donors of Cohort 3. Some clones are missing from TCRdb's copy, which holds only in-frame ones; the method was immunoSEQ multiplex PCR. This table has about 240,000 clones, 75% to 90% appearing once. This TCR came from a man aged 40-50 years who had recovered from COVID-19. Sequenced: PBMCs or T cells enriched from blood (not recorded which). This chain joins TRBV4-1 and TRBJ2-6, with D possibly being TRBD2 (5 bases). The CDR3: CASSRHIGDSGANVLTF. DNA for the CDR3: TGCGCCAGCAGCCGGCATATCGGGGACTCTGGGGCCAACGTCCTGACTTTC.